The T cell receptor beta chain described here comes from a study of neurological immune-mediated disorders (dated by TCRdb to 2018 to 2020). A note on the overall study: Using UMI-based sequencing, the study compared peripheral blood TCR-beta repertoires from patients with HTLV-I-associated myelopathy (HAM/TSP), patients with multiple sclerosis, and healthy controls. Alongside PBMC samples, the set of around 99 TCR-beta libraries contained longitudinal samples, technical triplicates, and paired CD4+ and CD8+ T-cell subsets that had been sorted. Of the approximately 70 subjects in the cohort, around 14 were HAM/TSP patients, about 34 were multiple sclerosis patients, and 20 were healthy controls.

cDNA was synthesized by template-switch 5'RACE using a primer with a 10-nucleotide random unique molecular identifier that tagged each TCR transcript. Each sequencing run produced over 160 million TCR-beta sequences covering 15-18 subjects. Total RNA was extracted with the RNeasy kit. Using the KAPA Real-time Library Amplification kit, TCR-beta VDJ regions were amplified with primers for the TCR constant region and the 5'RACE anchor. A first PCR added sample indexes and Illumina adaptors, after which a second PCR increased the library yield. After Ampure bead purification, the roughly 650 bp TCR product was size-selected on a 2% E-gel SizeSelection system. Library quality was checked on a Bioanalyzer, concentration was measured with Qubit, and libraries were quantified with the Kapa Library Quantification kit before pooling. An Illumina HiSeq 2500 sequenced the libraries paired-end 2 x 150 bp. To increase sequence diversity, about 25-31% phiX was spiked into each library pool. As for the original processing: Quality-filtered reads were processed with the UMI-based MiGEC pipeline, and over 75% of raw TCR sequences were removed by the MiGEC pipeline during error correction. VDJ genes were aligned to IMGT germline references, and clonotypes were defined by unique CDR3 amino acid sequence plus V-J genes. Clonal expansion, Shannon diversity and CDR3 relatedness (CalcPairwiseDistances, ClusterSamples) were evaluated with VDJtools, and phylogenetic trees were built with CLCbio workbench. A clone was classed as expanded if it had 8 or more unique UMIs, a cutoff based on coefficient-of-variation modelling across technical triplicates. TCRdb cleaned the public reads at Q25 with fastp, built clones with MiXCR and kept in-frame beta chains. Identical CDR3 protein sequences are pooled into one entry, listed with their most common genes and DNA. The V and J calls shown here were made by TCRdb, not taken from the authors' results. For this sample the table gives under 85,000 distinct CDR3 sequences, of which 10% were detected only once. The ten largest account for about 1.7% of the sample.

Blood bank volunteers in Maryland, USA served as the healthy controls. Libraries from unsorted PBMCs were made from 2 million PBMCs kept in RNAlater at -80 degrees C until RNA extraction. Peripheral blood was subjected to Ficoll-Hypaque density gradient centrifugation to isolate PBMCs, which were then cryopreserved in liquid nitrogen. A word on this clonotype: Its binding antigen is unknown. A read error may be the cause here, since a much bigger clone is one base away. Because the CDR3's place on the DNA is in doubt, the DNA is left out and the CDR3 is given as listed by TCRdb.

Including cysteine and phenylalanine, the CDR3 has 14 amino acids. As encoded in the germline V gene, CDR1 is MGHDK while CDR2 is SYGVNS. Beyond this particular receptor, the publication reports: The highest TCR clonal expansion was observed in HAM/TSP patients, whereas the lowest was observed in MS patients, even when compared with healthy controls. Expanded clones from different subjects shared no identical CDR3 amino acid sequences, which suggests that TCR-beta repertoires were private in all groups.

The clonotype originates from a man aged 35 to 55 in good health. The sequence joins TRBV25-1 to TRBJ2-7; the D call TRBD1 from the table was never checked on the DNA. Sequencing used PBMCs. CDR3 sequence: CASSVGVGTAERYF.